The 25 T cell receptor beta chains below all came from one sample that was sequenced in a study of blood T cell repertoires in COVID-19 (dated by TCRdb to the early 2020s). Libraries came from the immunoSEQ multiplex PCR assay. TCRdb limited this immuneACCESS table to in-frame rearrangements with V and J called. A share of clones is missing; checked studies link under half to unresolved V genes, and the rest is unexplained. The sample contains tens of thousands of clones, around 75% of them found a single time. Roughly 6.7% of the sample goes to the ten largest clones. Material: peripheral blood. These receptor sequences come from a man aged 65-85 years with COVID-19, enrolled during active disease.

As to this clone: One end of the junction is discordant with germline, which a read error may explain. The J gene is TRBJ1-1, the V gene TRBV5-1; D is unclear. The CDR3 runs to 13 residues. CDR1 SGHRS and CDR2 YFSETQ come from the germline V gene. CDR3 coding DNA: TGCACCAGCAAAATAGCTGGAGAGACTGAAGCTTTCTTT. This encodes CTSKIAGETEAFF.

In this sample, this clone turned up a few times. V and J are TRBV7-2 and TRBJ1-5; TRBD1 might be the D (5 bases). V gave up 5 bases and J gave up 1 base, with 12 bases separating them. Germline lookup yields CDR1 SGHTA and CDR2 FQGNSA. The CDR3 totals 15 residues. The CDR3 region has the DNA TGTGCCAGCAGCCCTGGGGCAGCGAGCAATCAGCCCCAGCATTTT. This encodes CASSPGAASNQPQHF.

This clone was observed a few times. V and J are TRBV5-6 and TRBJ1-2, with D perhaps matching TRBD1 (5 bases). CDR3 length equals 15 residues. V was trimmed by 0 bases and J by 0 bases, leaving 9 bases between them. Germline V CDR1 and CDR2: SGHDT, YYEEEE. CDR3 residues: CASSLDDSPNYGYTF. Written as DNA, the CDR3 is TGTGCCAGCAGCTTGGATGACAGCCCTAACTATGGCTACACCTTC.

This chain joins TRBV6-2 or TRBV6-3 and TRBJ1-5, with D possibly matching TRBD1 (5 bases). The CDR3 consists of 17 residues. Looked up from germline, CDR1 is MNHEY and CDR2 is SVGEGT. Deletions cut 4 bases from V and 0 bases from J, with 16 bases between. CDR3 DNA sequence: TGTGCCAGCAGTTCCTTGGTGTACGACAGTAGCAATCAGCCCCAGCATTTT. It is translated as CASSSLVYDSSNQPQHF.

This rearrangement joins TRBV7-9 to TRBJ1-4; 9 bases match TRBD1. CDR3 length: 14 residues. The ends lost 5 bases at V and 7 bases at J; junction bases unmatched: 5. The germline CDR1 and CDR2 sequences are SEHNR and FQNEAQ (reference sequence). DNA for the CDR3: TGTGCCAGCAGCGTGGGACAGGGTGGTGAAAAACTGTTTTTT. It encodes CASSVGQGGEKLFF.

This rearrangement joins TRBV6-5 to TRBJ1-2; no clear D gene. Trimming cost V 8 bases and J 4 bases, with 14 bases left between them. The germline gives CDR1 MNHEY, CDR2 SVGAGI. The CDR3 sequence is 13 residues long. CDR3 in DNA: TGTGCCAGCCGCGGCGTTTACGGCTATGGCTACACCTTC. Translation gives CASRGVYGYGYTF.

The rearrangement links TRBV19 to TRBJ1-2; 8 bases are a match to TRBD1. Germline CDR1 and CDR2: LNHDA and SQIVND (reference sequence). The CDR3 totals 13 residues. V lost 6 bases to trimming and J lost 7 bases; unmatched junction nucleotides: 7. The CDR3, as DNA: TGTGCCAGTAGACCGACAGGGGCGGGTGGCTACACCTTC. Its protein product is CASRPTGAGGYTF.

This chain uses TRBV3-1 (or the pseudogene TRBV3-2) with TRBJ2-5; 10 bases map to TRBD2. This CDR3 comprises 14 residues. Germline trimming cut 4 bases from V and 5 bases from J; bases unmatched to any gene: 4. Germline V lookup: CDR1 LGHDT, CDR2 YNNKEL (reference sequence). Here the CDR3 reads CASSLLAGDETQYF. As DNA, the CDR3 is TGTGCCAGCAGCCTCCTAGCGGGGGACGAGACCCAGTACTTC.

The chain combines TRBV7-2 with TRBJ2-3, with D possibly matching TRBD1 (5 bases). The CDR3 covers 13 residues. The V end lost 1 base, the J end lost 14 bases, and 16 bases lay between the germline ends. Germline values: CDR1 SGHTA, CDR2 FQGNSA. The CDR3 region is CASSLVMDTRLYF. For the CDR3, the DNA is TGTGCCAGCAGCTTAGTTATGGACACCCGTTTGTATTTT.

The rearrangement uses TRBV5-4 and TRBJ2-1, with 8 bases fitting TRBD2. From germline, CDR1 is SGHNT and CDR2 YYREEE (reference sequence). With V trimmed by 5 bases and J by 0 bases, 7 bases remained unmatched. CDR3 length: 16 amino acids. CDR3 loop: CASSSGGRSSYNEQFF. The CDR3 DNA reads TGTGCCAGCAGTTCGGGGGGGCGGAGCTCCTACAATGAGCAGTTCTTC.

This clone was observed once. The chain combines TRBV29-1 with TRBJ1-1; D not resolved. Trimming took 7 bases from V and 3 from J, leaving 9 bases between them. The CDR3 extends over 11 amino acids. CDR1 is SQVTM and CDR2 is ANQGSEA in the germline V gene. CDR3 nucleotides: TGCAGCGGGAGGAGGGACACTGAAGCTTTCTTT. Protein product: CSGRRDTEAFF.

This clone has only one observation. The chain carries TRBV28 and TRBJ1-2, with TRBD1 matching over 9 bases. V was pared by 3 bases and J by 4 bases, with 15 bases of the junction left unmatched. Germline V gene sequence: CDR1 MDHEN, CDR2 SYDVKM. The CDR3 is 18 amino acids. CDR3 loop: CASSFGGMTGGSPYGYTF. CDR3 DNA sequence: TGTGCCAGCAGTTTCGGGGGGATGACAGGGGGAAGTCCCTATGGCTACACCTTC.

The chain recombines TRBV9 with TRBJ2-7; D is perhaps TRBD1 (6 bases). V was shortened by 2 bases and J by 1 base, with 10 bases between the two germline ends. The germline gives CDR1 SGDLS, CDR2 YYNGEE. The CDR3 spans 14 residues. The CDR3 bases are TGTGCCAGCAGCGTTGCGGACAGATCCTACGAGCAGTACTTC. As protein: CASSVADRSYEQYF.

This clone was picked up a small number of times. This chain joins TRBV4-1 and TRBJ2-5, with TRBD2 as a possible D gene (6 bases). Trimming took off 0 bases at V and 6 bases at J, with 17 bases between the two ends. Germline lookup yields CDR1 MGHRA and CDR2 YSYEKL. This CDR3 contains 16 residues. CDR3 coding DNA: TGCGCCAGCAGCCAAGATGACGGGGGAGAGGAAAAGACCCAGTACTTC. Translating it yields CASSQDDGGEEKTQYF.

This chain connects TRBV6-5 to TRBJ1-2; TRBD1 matches at 10 bases. Germline V gene data show CDR1 as MNHEY and CDR2 as SVGAGI. Unmatched junction bases numbered 8, after V lost 3 bases and J lost 4 bases. The CDR3 spans 16 residues. The CDR3 coding sequence is TGTGCCAGCAGTTATTCCGGGACAGGGGTCCTCTATGGCTACACCTTC. Protein: CASSYSGTGVLYGYTF.

The rearrangement joins TRBV11-3 to TRBJ2-1; D might be TRBD2 (6 bases). Trimming removed 5 bases from V and 0 bases from J, with 11 bases in between. CDR3 length: 15 amino acids. CDR1 is SGHNT and CDR2 is YENEEA in the germline V gene. CDR3 loop: CASSPSVGSYNEQFF. DNA of the CDR3: TGTGCCAGCAGCCCTAGCGTGGGCTCCTACAATGAGCAGTTCTTC.

The chain recombines TRBV15 with TRBJ1-3, with TRBD1 as a possible D gene (5 bases). The CDR3 sequence is 16 residues long. Trimming cost V 2 bases and J 2 bases, with 13 bases left between them. Germline V gene lookup returns CDR1 LNHNV and CDR2 YYDKDF (reference sequence). The CDR3 coding sequence is TGTGCCACCAGCAGACCTTCAGGGACTGCTGGAAACACCATATATTTT. Its protein product is CATSRPSGTAGNTIYF.

The rearrangement uses TRBV7-6 and TRBJ1-3, with 10 bases matching TRBD1. The CDR3 extends over 16 amino acids. Germline trimming cut 5 bases from V and 1 base from J; bases unmatched to any gene: 5. Looked up from germline, CDR1 is SGHVS and CDR2 is FNYEAQ. The CDR3 bases are TGTGCCAGCAGCCTGGGGACAGGGGCATCTGGAAACACCATATATTTT. It is translated as CASSLGTGASGNTIYF.

The chain is built from TRBV15 and TRBJ1-2, with D perhaps TRBD1 (5 bases). The CDR3 sequence is 16 residues long. The germline V gene has CDR1 LNHNV and CDR2 YYDKDF (reference sequence). Trimming shortened V by 4 bases and J by 2 bases, and 17 bases separated the two germline ends. The CDR3: CATSKRRGEANYGYTF. The CDR3 region has the DNA TGTGCCACCAGCAAACGTCGAGGGGAGGCAAACTATGGCTACACCTTC.

This chain connects TRBV6-1 to TRBJ2-7; weak D call: TRBD2 (5 bases). Trimming removed 0 bases at V and 2 bases at J, with 17 bases between. The CDR3 runs 17 residues. Germline CDR1 MNHNS, CDR2 SASEGT. The CDR3 reads CASSEASRGLGTYEQYF. As DNA, the CDR3 is TGTGCCAGCAGTGAAGCATCTCGCGGGTTGGGAACCTACGAGCAGTACTTC.

Of note for this clone: A junction boundary mismatches the germline segment, possibly from a read error. The rearrangement joins TRBV29-1 to TRBJ2-1; no clear D. CDR1 and CDR2 from the germline V gene are SQVTM and ANQGSEA. The CDR3 extends over 9 amino acids. CDR3 nucleotides: TGCAGCGTTGGGGTAGAGCGGTTCTTC. Translating it yields CSVGVERFF.

The V gene is TRBV30, the J gene TRBJ1-2, with D possibly TRBD1 on 5 matching bases. The V end was cut by 2 bases, the J end by 10 bases, with 17 bases between. This CDR3 is built from 13 residues. In germline, CDR1 is GTSNPN, CDR2 SVGIG (reference sequence). The DNA for the CDR3 is TGTGCCTGGAGTCCCCTCCAGGGCCATGACTACACCTTC. The encoded protein is CAWSPLQGHDYTF.

In this sample, this clone turned up once. Here the CDR3 DNA reads TGTGCCAGCAGCTCCGCCGGGACAGCCGGGGAGCTGTTTTTT. It translates to CASSSAGTAGELFF. The chain uses TRBV5-4 and TRBJ2-2, with 7 bases lining up with TRBD1. This CDR3 is 14 amino acids long. With 3 bases clipped from V and 6 bases from J, the junction kept 5 bases outside the gene matches. Germline CDR1 reads SGHNT; CDR2 reads YYREEE (reference sequence).

The V and J genes are TRBV3-1 (or the pseudogene TRBV3-2) and TRBJ1-1; D is possibly TRBD1 (5 bases). The ends were cut back, 6 bases at V and 1 base at J, with 12 bases in the middle. CDR3 length: 14 residues. Germline V lookup: CDR1 LGHDT, CDR2 YNNKEL (reference sequence). CDR3 bases: TGTGCCAGCAGGCCGGCAGGGCGGAACACTGAAGCTTTCTTT. Translating gives CASRPAGRNTEAFF.

The rearrangement uses TRBV11-3 and TRBJ2-4, with no clear D. The V and J ends lost 4 bases and 8 bases respectively, with 15 bases between them. The CDR3 has 14 residues. In germline, CDR1 is SGHNT, CDR2 YENEEA. CDR3 amino acids: CASSYFDFSDIQYF. The CDR3 nucleotides read TGTGCCAGCAGCTACTTCGACTTCTCTGACATTCAGTACTTC.